A selection of T cell receptor beta chains follows, all from one sample in a study of cytomegalovirus exposure and HLA in healthy donors. This table comes from immunoSEQ multiplex PCR, and its TCRdb copy is limited to in-frame clones, with some not included. Among roughly 150,000 clones listed, roughly 80% were seen once. The specimen was PBMCs. These receptors were collected from a male donor in good health and CMV-seronegative. The CDR3 runs from the conserved cysteine through the conserved F or W. Each record gives: J gene, D gene, V gene, clone size, CDR3 DNA, CDR3 protein. A D gene is named only where the DNA matches it firmly. The size of a clone is reported for some rows only, either as once, few or many, or as a class for expanded clones.

TRBJ1-4 NA TRBV5-1 NA TGCGCCAGCAGCTTGGACAGGGAGGGTGAAAAACTGTTTTTT CASSLDREGEKLFF
TRBJ1-2 NA TRBV2 NA TGTGCCAGGAAAGTGGGAGGATATGGCTACACCTTC CARKVGGYGYTF
TRBJ2-1 TRBD1 TRBV27 NA TGTGCCAGCAGTAACACAGGGGACAATGAGCAGTTCTTC CASSNTGDNEQFF
TRBJ2-5 NA TRBV28 NA TGTGCCAGCAGTTTAGCACTACGAGTCGAGACCCAGTACTTC CASSLALRVETQYF
TRBJ1-1 NA TRBV7-9 NA TGTGCCAGCAGACCGGACACAAGGAACACTGAAGCTTTCTTT CASRPDTRNTEAFF
TRBJ1-1 NA TRBV4-1 NA TGCGCCAGCAGCCACACCGTCCAGAACGGGGAAAGGAACACTGAAGCTTTCTTT CASSHTVQNGERNTEAFF
TRBJ1-4 NA TRBV28 few TGTGCCAGCAGTTTATTCGGCGGGTCTGCAACTAATGAAAAACTGTTTTTT CASSLFGGSATNEKLFF
TRBJ2-2 NA TRBV21-1 NA TGTGCCAATATGCAAAATCCGGGACAGTCAACCGGGGAGCTGTTTTTT CANMQNPGQSTGELFF
TRBJ1-1 TRBD1 TRBV5-1 NA TGCGCCAGCAGCCCTAGGACAGGGGGGATCACTGAAGCTTTCTTT CASSPRTGGITEAFF
TRBJ2-5 TRBD1 TRBV5-6 few TGTGCCAGCAGCCCTATCGGACAGGACCTCCAAGAGACCCAGTACTTC CASSPIGQDLQETQYF
TRBJ2-7 NA TRBV7-2 NA TGTGCCAGCAGCTCGATAACAGGGGGGGGCGAGCAGTACTTC CASSSITGGGEQYF
TRBJ2-3 TRBD2 TRBV5-1 NA TGCGCCAGCAGCTTGGGGACTAGCGGTACAGATACGCAGTATTTT CASSLGTSGTDTQYF
TRBJ1-2 TRBD1 TRBV7-9 once TGTGCCAGCAGCTTTACAGGGGACTTACAATATGGCTACACCTTC CASSFTGDLQYGYTF
TRBJ2-2 NA TRBV2 few TGTGCCAGCATGAAACAGTTATCCCTCCTTAACACCGGGGAGCTGTTTTTT CASMKQLSLLNTGELFF
TRBJ1-4 NA TRBV9 NA TGTGCCAGCAGCCGAGATCGTAATGAAAAACTGTTTTTT CASSRDRNEKLFF
TRBJ2-1 TRBD2 TRBV19 NA TGTGCCAGTAGTATTTCCCCGAAACTAGCGGGAGAGGGGTTCTTC CASSISPKLAGEGFF
TRBJ2-3 NA TRBV30 NA TGTGCCTGGAGGTCTTCCACAGATACGCAGTATTTT CAWRSSTDTQYF
TRBJ2-2 TRBD1 TRBV5-4 NA TGTGCCAGCAGCCCCGGGACAGGGAACACCGGGGAGCTGTTTTTT CASSPGTGNTGELFF
TRBJ2-1 NA TRBV29-1 NA TGCAGCGTTGAAGGCAGGGGAGCCTACAATGAGCAGTTCTTC CSVEGRGAYNEQFF
TRBJ2-7 NA TRBV15 NA TGTGCCACCAGCAGAGATTACTCCTCCTACGAGCAGTACTTC CATSRDYSSYEQYF
TRBJ2-2 TRBD2 TRBV4-1 NA TGCGCCAGCAGCCAAGAGGAACATCGGCGGGGGGTGAGCACCGGGGAGCTGTTTTTT CASSQEEHRRGVSTGELFF
TRBJ2-3 NA TRBV28 NA TGTGCCAGCAGTTTCAGACAGTTTCAAGATACGCAGTATTTT CASSFRQFQDTQYF
TRBJ2-3 TRBD2 TRBV9 NA TGTGCCAGCAGCGGTAGCGGGGGGACCACGTATACGCAGTATTTT CASSGSGGTTYTQYF
TRBJ2-3 NA TRBV9 NA TGTGCCAGCAGCGTAGATAAAGATACGCAGTATTTT CASSVDKDTQYF
TRBJ2-6 NA TRBV9 NA TGTGCCAGCAGCCCCAGGACATATCCAGGGGCCAACGTCCTGACTTTC CASSPRTYPGANVLTF
TRBJ1-2 NA TRBV29-1 NA TGCAGCGCTACCTTCACGTACGCTAACTATGGCTACACCTTC CSATFTYANYGYTF
TRBJ2-7 TRBD1 TRBV7-9 NA TGTGCCAGCAGCACAGGACAGGCGATCCGCCTGGACGAGCAGTACTTC CASSTGQAIRLDEQYF
TRBJ2-5 NA TRBV2 NA TGTGCCAGCAGTGAAACAGGGTACCAAGAGACCCAGTACTTC CASSETGYQETQYF
TRBJ1-3 TRBD1 TRBV7-2 NA TGTGCCAGCAGCCCGAGACGTTGGGACAGGGGGGTCCCCATATATTTT CASSPRRWDRGVPIYF
TRBJ1-5 TRBD1 TRBV6-5 few TGTGCCAGCAGTTCCGGGACAGGGGCTAATCAGCCCCAGCATTTT CASSSGTGANQPQHF
TRBJ2-3 NA TRBV18 NA TGTGCCAGCTCACCACAGGGACAACTTTCAAATACGCAGTATTTT CASSPQGQLSNTQYF
TRBJ2-3 TRBD2 TRBV4-1 NA TGCGCCAGCAGCCCCAGGACTAGCGGAAACACAGATACGCAGTATTTT CASSPRTSGNTDTQYF
TRBJ2-3 TRBD1 TRBV11-2 few TGTGCCAGCAGCGACCTGGGACAGGGGCCGCGGAGGGATACGCAGTATTTT CASSDLGQGPRRDTQYF
TRBJ2-7 NA TRBV2 NA TGTGCCAGCAGTGCCCTCTCCTACGAGCAGTACTTC CASSALSYEQYF
TRBJ2-7 TRBD2 TRBV4-1 NA TGCGCCAGCAGCGGGTCGGTAGCGGGGAGCTACGAGCAGTACTTC CASSGSVAGSYEQYF
TRBJ1-2 NA TRBV5-8 NA TGTGCCAGCGCGTTTAACTATGGCTACACCTTC CASAFNYGYTF
TRBJ1-2 NA TRBV6-6 NA TGTGCCAGCAGTTACATGGGGGCCCGAAACTATGGCTACACCTTC CASSYMGARNYGYTF
TRBJ2-7 TRBD1 TRBV2 NA TGTGCCAGCAGGGAAGGGCGGGACAGGTACGAGCAGTACTTC CASREGRDRYEQYF
TRBJ2-3 NA TRBV5-4 once TGTGCCAGCAGCTTCTCTCCAGACACAGATACGCAGTATTTT CASSFSPDTDTQYF
TRBJ1-3 NA TRBV9 few TGTGCCAGCAGCTCTTCGGTCGGAAACACCATATATTTT CASSSSVGNTIYF
TRBJ2-1 NA TRBV5-4 NA TGTGCCCTAGGAGGGGCGTCCTCCTACAATGAGCAGTTCTTC CALGGASSYNEQFF
TRBJ1-4 TRBD1 TRBV29-1 NA TGCAGCGTTGAAGATCGGGACAGGGGGAATGAAAAACTGTTTTTT CSVEDRDRGNEKLFF
TRBJ2-1 TRBD2 TRBV27 NA TGTGCCAGCAGTTTACTTAGCGGGAGCTCCTACAATGAGCAGTTCTTC CASSLLSGSSYNEQFF
TRBJ2-7 TRBD1 TRBV30 once TGTGCCTGGAGTACCTTTCGGGACAGGGACTACGAGCAGTACTTC CAWSTFRDRDYEQYF